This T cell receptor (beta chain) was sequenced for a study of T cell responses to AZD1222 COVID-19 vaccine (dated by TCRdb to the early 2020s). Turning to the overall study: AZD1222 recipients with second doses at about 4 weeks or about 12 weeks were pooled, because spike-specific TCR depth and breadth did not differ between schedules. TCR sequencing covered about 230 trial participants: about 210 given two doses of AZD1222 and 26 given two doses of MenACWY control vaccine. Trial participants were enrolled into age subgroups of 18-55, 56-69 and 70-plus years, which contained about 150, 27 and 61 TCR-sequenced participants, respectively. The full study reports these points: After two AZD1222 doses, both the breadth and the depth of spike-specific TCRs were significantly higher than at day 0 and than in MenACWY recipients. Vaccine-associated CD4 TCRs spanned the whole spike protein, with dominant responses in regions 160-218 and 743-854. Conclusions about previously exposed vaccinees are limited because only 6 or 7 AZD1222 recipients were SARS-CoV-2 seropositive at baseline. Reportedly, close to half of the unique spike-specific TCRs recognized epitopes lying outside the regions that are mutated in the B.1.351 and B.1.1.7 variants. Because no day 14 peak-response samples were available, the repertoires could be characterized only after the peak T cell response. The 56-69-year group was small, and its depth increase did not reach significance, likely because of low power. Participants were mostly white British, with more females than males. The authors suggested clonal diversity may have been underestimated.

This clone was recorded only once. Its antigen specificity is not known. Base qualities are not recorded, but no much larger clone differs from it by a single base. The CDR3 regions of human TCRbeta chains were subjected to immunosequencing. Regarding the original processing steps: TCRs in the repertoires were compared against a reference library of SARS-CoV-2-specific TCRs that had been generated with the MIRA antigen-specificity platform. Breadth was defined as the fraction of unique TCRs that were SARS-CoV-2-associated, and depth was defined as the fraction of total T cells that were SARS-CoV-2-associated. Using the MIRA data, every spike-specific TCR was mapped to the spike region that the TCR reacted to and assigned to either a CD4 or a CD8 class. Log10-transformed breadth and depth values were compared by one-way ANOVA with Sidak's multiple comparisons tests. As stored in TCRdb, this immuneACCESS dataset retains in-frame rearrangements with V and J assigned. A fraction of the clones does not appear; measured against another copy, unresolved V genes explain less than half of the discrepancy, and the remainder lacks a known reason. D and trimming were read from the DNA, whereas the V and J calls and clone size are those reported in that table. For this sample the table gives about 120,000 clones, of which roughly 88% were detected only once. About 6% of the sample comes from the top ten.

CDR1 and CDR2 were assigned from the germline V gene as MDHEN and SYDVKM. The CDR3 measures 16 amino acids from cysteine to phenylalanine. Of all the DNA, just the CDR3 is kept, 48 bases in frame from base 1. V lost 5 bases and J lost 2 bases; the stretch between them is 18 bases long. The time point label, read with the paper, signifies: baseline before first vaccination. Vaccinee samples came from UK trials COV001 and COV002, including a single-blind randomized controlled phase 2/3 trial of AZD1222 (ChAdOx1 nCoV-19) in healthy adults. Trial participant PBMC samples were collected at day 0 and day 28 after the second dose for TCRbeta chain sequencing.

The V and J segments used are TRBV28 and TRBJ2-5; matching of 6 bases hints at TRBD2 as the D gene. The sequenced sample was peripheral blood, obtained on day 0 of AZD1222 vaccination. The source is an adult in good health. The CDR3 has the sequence CASSDRGAGEQETQYF. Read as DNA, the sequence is TGTGCCAGCAGTGACCGTGGAGCGGGCGAACAAGAGACCCAGTACTTC.